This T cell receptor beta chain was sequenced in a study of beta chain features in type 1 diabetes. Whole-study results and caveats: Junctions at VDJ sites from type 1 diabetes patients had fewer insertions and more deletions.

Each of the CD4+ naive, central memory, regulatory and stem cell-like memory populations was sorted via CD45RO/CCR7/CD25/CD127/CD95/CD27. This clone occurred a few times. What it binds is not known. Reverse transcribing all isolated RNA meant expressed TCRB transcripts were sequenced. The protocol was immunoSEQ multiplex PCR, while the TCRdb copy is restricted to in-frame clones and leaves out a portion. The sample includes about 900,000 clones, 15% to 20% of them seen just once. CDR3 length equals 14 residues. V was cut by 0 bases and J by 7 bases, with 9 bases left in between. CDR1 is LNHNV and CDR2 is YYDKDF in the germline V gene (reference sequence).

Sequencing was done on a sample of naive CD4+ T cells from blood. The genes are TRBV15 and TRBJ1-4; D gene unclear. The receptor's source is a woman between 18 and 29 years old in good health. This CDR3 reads CATSREGRVEKLFF. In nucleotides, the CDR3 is TGTGCCACCAGCAGAGAGGGAAGGGTTGAAAAACTGTTTTTT.